The present entry profiles one T cell receptor beta chain with its context. The antigen is not known. Primers for the PCR totalled 60 Vbeta and 13 Jbeta. The data were produced by immunoSEQ multiplex PCR, yet TCRdb's version contains in-frame clones alone and is incomplete. The repertoire holds 200,000 to 250,000 clones, with 76% as singletons. The data belong to a study of cytomegalovirus exposure and HLA in healthy donors. General study results and limits: Most TCR beta V segments were productive about 90% or about 30% of the time in an earlier analysis.

What was sequenced was PBMCs. This clonotype was sampled from a young man in good health and CMV-seronegative.

CDR3 amino acids: CASSSRAQGAADTQYF. In nucleotides, the CDR3 is TGCGCCAGCAGCTCGAGGGCTCAGGGGGCGGCAGATACGCAGTATTTT. The chain links TRBV5-1 to TRBJ2-3, with 8 positions matching TRBD1. CDR3 length: 16 residues. The germline V gene encodes CDR1 SGHRS and CDR2 YFSETQ. The J segment lost 4 bases and the V segment lost 3 bases, leaving 10 bases of the junction unmatched.